This T cell receptor (beta chain) stems from a study of OX40 agonist ivuxolimab in advanced cancers. Broader study findings: With doses of 0.1-3.0 mg/kg, partial responders showed among the lowest clonal expansion.

Sequenced by immunoSEQ multiplex PCR; TCRdb stores in-frame clones only, minus some. The data hold 70,000 or so clones, with over 80% observed a single time. Note on this clone: Its antigen is not identified.

Material: CD4+ or CD8+ T cells sorted from blood, obtained in a trial of the OX40 agonist ivuxolimab. This receptor was taken from an adult with an advanced solid tumor such as melanoma, head and neck, liver or kidney cancer.

The CDR3 DNA reads as TGTGCCAGCAGCCAAGGGGGCGGGAACTCCTACGAGCAGTACTTC. Translation: CASSQGGGNSYEQYF. The gene calls are TRBV4-2 and TRBJ2-7, with D maybe TRBD2 (6 bases). Germline CDR1 and CDR2: LGHNA and YNFKEQ. This CDR3 contains 15 residues. V lost 1 base, J lost 0 bases, and 10 bases lay in between.